Presented here are 30 T cell receptor beta chains from one specimen sequenced in a study of OX40 agonist ivuxolimab in advanced cancers. Profiling relied on immunoSEQ multiplex PCR, and the TCRdb table lists in-frame clones only, not all of them. The repertoire includes 75,000 to 100,000 clones, under 85% of them detected once, and less than 6% sits in the top ten. The sample consisted of CD4+ or CD8+ T cells sorted from blood, taken in a trial of the OX40 agonist ivuxolimab. The receptors originated from an adult with an advanced solid tumor such as melanoma, head and neck, liver or kidney cancer.

The rearrangement uses TRBV18 and TRBJ2-7; 7 bases fit TRBD1. This CDR3 has 17 amino acids. V gave up 4 bases and J gave up 1 base; unmatched junction bases: 13. The germline V gene has CDR1 KGHSH and CDR2 LQKENI. In DNA, the CDR3 is TGTGCCAGCTCACGGTCCTCTCAGTCGGGACAGTCCTACGAGCAGTACTTC. Protein product: CASSRSSQSGQSYEQYF.

The CDR3 loop reads CASSSGVSYGYTF. CDR3 DNA sequence: TGTGCCAGCAGCTCGGGGGTATCCTATGGCTACACCTTC. The chain links TRBV7-9 to TRBJ1-2, with D perhaps TRBD1 (5 bases). Trimming left V 4 bases short and J 4 bases short, with 10 bases between. The CDR3 is 13 amino acids. The V gene's germline CDR1 is SEHNR and CDR2 FQNEAQ (reference sequence).

The V call is TRBV5-1, the J call TRBJ1-1, with unresolved D. Germline V gives CDR1 SGHRS, CDR2 YFSETQ. V was pared by 0 bases and J by 5 bases, with 14 bases between. There are 15 residues in the CDR3. Written as DNA, the CDR3 is TGCGCCAGCAGCTTGGCAAGGATTTTTATTACTGAAGCTTTCTTT. Translated: CASSLARIFITEAFF.

This clone was observed a single time. V usage is TRBV7-2 and J usage is TRBJ2-1; a possible D gene is TRBD2 (5 bases). V was shortened by 6 bases and J by 6 bases, with 18 bases between the two germline ends. This CDR3 is built from 15 residues. Germline-derived CDR1 and CDR2 are SGHTA and FQGNSA. CDR3 in amino acids: CASSPTLGVRNEQFF. The CDR3 nucleotides read TGTGCCAGCAGTCCAACCCTCGGGGTGCGCAATGAGCAGTTCTTC.

This clone was observed a single time. The chain joins TRBV6-5 to TRBJ1-2, with 7 bases matching TRBD1. The CDR3 sequence is 14 residues long. Germline CDR1 reads MNHEY; CDR2 reads SVGAGI. The trim removed 2 bases at V and 4 bases at J, leaving 4 bases unmatched. CDR3 in DNA: TGTGCCAGCAGTTACGACAGGGACCTCTATGGCTACACCTTC. This codes for CASSYDRDLYGYTF.

The chain combines TRBV6-6 with TRBJ1-1; no clear D gene. From germline, CDR1 is MNHNY and CDR2 SVGAGI (reference sequence). This CDR3 is 14 amino acids long. Trimming took 6 bases from V and 1 from J, leaving 12 bases between them. The CDR3 spells CASSTSRENTEAFF. The CDR3 DNA follows: TGTGCCAGCAGCACCTCCCGGGAGAACACTGAAGCTTTCTTT.

This chain uses TRBV6-1 with TRBJ2-3; 7 bases are a match to TRBD2. The J segment lost 4 bases and the V segment lost 5 bases, leaving 9 bases of the junction unmatched. This CDR3 is 15 amino acids long. The germline gives CDR1 MNHNS, CDR2 SASEGT. CDR3 in amino acids: CASSTEAGQADTQYF. CDR3 bases: TGTGCCAGCAGTACCGAAGCGGGGCAGGCAGATACGCAGTATTTT.

This chain connects TRBV10-3 to TRBJ1-2; no clear D. CDR1 is ENHRY, CDR2 SYGVKD, per germline. The V end was cut by 2 bases, the J end by 4 bases, with 5 bases between. The CDR3 sequence is 12 residues long. The CDR3 sequence: CAISEASYGYTF. CDR3 nucleotides: TGTGCCATCAGTGAGGCTTCCTATGGCTACACCTTC.

This clone appeared a single time. The V gene is TRBV5-1, the J gene TRBJ2-7; tentatively, D is TRBD1 (5 bases). The germline V and J ends were trimmed by 5 bases and 3 bases, with 21 bases remaining between them. CDR3 length: 16 amino acids. CDR1 is SGHRS and CDR2 is YFSETQ in the germline V gene. The chain's CDR3 is CASRGGPPDTIYEQYF. As DNA, the CDR3 is TGCGCCAGCAGGGGTGGCCCGCCGGACACCATCTACGAGCAGTACTTC.

The CDR3 is CASSAGQETQYF. CDR3 nucleotides: TGTGCCAGCAGCGCGGGGCAAGAGACCCAGTACTTC. The J gene is TRBJ2-5, the V gene TRBV7-2; TRBD2 is a possible D gene (6 bases). Germline V gives CDR1 SGHTA, CDR2 FQGNSA. This CDR3 contains 12 residues. V lost 5 bases and J 2 bases, leaving 6 bases between the germline ends. The full variable domain, its missing parts supplied by reference TRBV7-2 and TRBJ2-5, is GAGVSQSPSNKVTEKGKDVELRCDPISGHTALYWYRQSLGQGLEFLIYFQGNSAPDKSGLPSDRFSAERTGGSVSTLTIQRTQQEDSAVYLCASSAGQETQYFGPGTRLLVL.

This clone was recorded only once. The gene calls are TRBV7-9 and TRBJ1-1, with D unresolved. This CDR3 is built from 15 residues. Per germline, CDR1 SEHNR and CDR2 FQNEAQ (reference sequence). Trimming pared 0 bases from V and 2 bases from J, leaving 10 bases between. The CDR3 region is CASSLAAGRNTEAFF. CDR3 coding DNA: TGTGCCAGCAGCTTAGCAGCGGGTAGAAACACTGAAGCTTTCTTT.

The chain recombines TRBV5-1 with TRBJ2-3; maybe TRBD2 (6 bases). CDR3 length: 13 amino acids. Germline lookup yields CDR1 SGHRS and CDR2 YFSETQ. Deletions cut 0 bases from V and 8 bases from J, with 10 bases between. CDR3 sequence reads: CASSLVRGGTQYF. The CDR3 coding sequence is TGCGCCAGCAGCTTGGTTCGGGGAGGTACGCAGTATTTT. The full variable domain, with the rest looked up from reference TRBV5-1 and TRBJ2-3, is KAGVTQTPRYLIKTRGQQVTLSCSPISGHRSVSWYQQTPGQGLQFLFEYFSETQRNKGNFPGRFSGRQFSNSRSEMNVSTLELGDSALYLCASSLVRGGTQYFGPGTRLTVL.

The table lists this clone with a few counts. The chain joins TRBV6-6 to TRBJ2-1; no definite D call. This CDR3 region has 16 residues. Germline-derived CDR1 and CDR2 are MNHNY and SVGAGI (reference sequence). V shed 5 bases and J shed 1 base, with 15 bases lying between them. CDR3 DNA: TGTGCCAGCAGTCAGTTAGACGTGGCATCCTACAATGAGCAGTTCTTC. Its translation: CASSQLDVASYNEQFF.

This clone was recorded a few times. The rearrangement joins TRBV4-3 to TRBJ2-1; 10 nucleotides line up with TRBD2. J was trimmed by 8 bases and V by 0 bases; bases with no gene match: 7. Germline CDR1 is LGHNA and CDR2 is YSLEER. This CDR3 is 16 amino acids long. CDR3 in DNA: TGCGCCAGCAGCCAAGATGAGCGGGGGGGCTTTGATGAGCAGTTCTTC. Translating it yields CASSQDERGGFDEQFF.

This clone came up a few times. This chain joins TRBV10-2 and TRBJ2-3; D is unclear. Looked up from germline, CDR1 is WSHSY and CDR2 is SAAADI. V shed 0 bases and J shed 3 bases, with 7 bases lying between them. The CDR3 loop spans 14 amino acids. The CDR3 is CASSESGGTDTQYF. The CDR3 DNA reads as TGCGCCAGCAGTGAGTCGGGTGGGACAGATACGCAGTATTTT.

This clone appeared once. The V gene is TRBV4-2, the J gene TRBJ1-2; TRBD1 is a possible D gene (5 bases). Germline V gene lookup returns CDR1 LGHNA and CDR2 YNFKEQ. This CDR3 contains 14 residues. V was cut by 4 bases and J by 8 bases, with 17 bases left in between. The CDR3 nucleotides read TGTGCCAGCAGCCCCCCGGAGGGGAATCAAGGCTACACCTTC. Its translation: CASSPPEGNQGYTF.

This clone was counted a single time. The rearrangement links TRBV29-1 to TRBJ2-1; D is unclear. Trimming pared 1 base from V and 1 base from J, leaving 11 bases between. The CDR3 covers 15 residues. Germline-derived CDR1 and CDR2 are SQVTM and ANQGSEA. The DNA of the CDR3 is TGCAGCGTTGAAGGGGCTCTGGGATCCTACAATGAGCAGTTCTTC. Translated, it gives CSVEGALGSYNEQFF.

The chain carries TRBV7-2 and TRBJ2-5; no reliable D call. The end of the DNA aligns better with TRBJ2-7, so the J call may be wrong. The germline V gene has CDR1 SGHTA and CDR2 FQGNSA. The CDR3 is 14 residues long. CDR3 in amino acids: CASSLVSTSYEQYF. For the CDR3, the DNA is TGTGCCAGCAGCTTAGTTTCTACCAGCTACGAGCAGTACTTC.

The chain employs TRBV6-5 and TRBJ2-7; 9 nucleotides match TRBD1. CDR3 size: 14 residues. The germline CDR1 and CDR2 sequences are MNHEY and SVGAGI. J gave up 6 bases and V 8 bases, and 11 bases lay outside the gene matches. The CDR3 spells CASGYRDRAGEQYF. The CDR3 nucleotides read TGTGCCAGCGGCTACCGGGACAGGGCCGGCGAGCAGTACTTC.

The V gene is TRBV10-3, the J gene TRBJ2-3; 8 bases are a match to TRBD2. Germline-derived CDR1 and CDR2 are ENHRY and SYGVKD. The CDR3 is made up of 15 amino acids. V was pared by 6 bases and J by 2 bases, with 7 bases of the junction left unmatched. CDR3 DNA sequence: TGTGCCATCAGGTTGACGGGGGGGATCACAGATACGCAGTATTTT. This codes for CAIRLTGGITDTQYF.

This chain connects TRBV7-3 to TRBJ1-6; D gene unclear. The CDR3 is made up of 13 amino acids. The germline V and J ends were trimmed by 8 bases and 9 bases, with 14 bases remaining between them. CDR1 and CDR2 (germline): SGHTA, FQGTGA. DNA for the CDR3: TGTGCCAGCTCGGCGGTATTGTTTTCACCCCTCCACTTT. Its translation is CASSAVLFSPLHF.

The rearrangement uses TRBV30 and TRBJ2-2; D is possibly TRBD1 (5 bases). Germline CDR1 reads GTSNPN; CDR2 reads SVGIG (reference sequence). With 8 bases removed from V and 4 bases from J, the gap between germline ends came to 11 bases. This CDR3 region has 12 residues. In nucleotides, the CDR3 is TGTGCCGGGTATAGGGGCACCGGGGAGCTGTTTTTT. Its protein is CAGYRGTGELFF.

V usage is TRBV6-1 and J usage is TRBJ1-5; D uncertain. There are 16 residues in the CDR3. V lost 3 bases to trimming and J lost 0 bases, with 12 bases between them. CDR1 is MNHNS, CDR2 SASEGT, per germline. CDR3 sequence reads: CASSEDTDYSNQPQHF. CDR3 DNA: TGTGCCAGCAGTGAGGATACGGACTATAGCAATCAGCCCCAGCATTTT.

This chain links TRBV27 with TRBJ1-5; D is possibly TRBD1 (5 bases). Germline loops: CDR1 MNHEY, CDR2 SMNVEV (reference sequence). V was clipped by 5 bases and J by 7 bases, with 12 bases between them. This CDR3 contains 13 residues. The CDR3 nucleotides are TGTGCCAGCAGTAGCGGGGGTGGACAGCCCCAGCATTTT. Amino acid sequence: CASSSGGGQPQHF.

The chain is built from TRBV6-1 and TRBJ1-6, with D uncertain. Per germline, CDR1 MNHNS and CDR2 SASEGT. V was trimmed by 7 bases and J by 3 bases, leaving 10 bases between them. The CDR3 sequence is 14 residues long. The CDR3 sequence: CASTEVLYNSPLHF. The CDR3 DNA is TGTGCCAGCACCGAAGTTCTCTATAATTCACCCCTCCACTTT.

J is TRBJ1-2 and V is TRBV4-1; TRBD1 aligns across 10 bases. CDR1 MGHRA and CDR2 YSYEKL come from the germline V gene. The V gene end was trimmed by 5 bases and the J gene end by 6 bases; junction bases not matched to a gene: 6. CDR3 size: 14 residues. CDR3 in amino acids: CASSLSGTGDGYTF. The CDR3 DNA sequence: TGCGCCAGCAGCTTATCGGGGACAGGGGATGGCTACACCTTC.

This chain connects TRBV18 to TRBJ1-4, with a possible D match to TRBD1 (5 bases). The CDR3 is made up of 15 amino acids. Trimming left V 1 base short and J 6 bases short, with 12 bases between. Germline V gene lookup returns CDR1 KGHSH and CDR2 LQKENI. The CDR3 DNA reads as TGTGCCAGCTCACCACGGGGGTTACAGGATGAAAAACTGTTTTTT. Protein: CASSPRGLQDEKLFF.

This clone was recorded once. J is TRBJ1-1 and V is TRBV11-2; no clear D. Germline CDR1 is SGHAT and CDR2 is FQNNGV. This CDR3 has 13 amino acids. V lost 4 bases, J lost 1 base, and 7 bases lay in between. The CDR3 DNA follows: TGTGCCAGCAGCTCGAACAGGAACACTGAAGCTTTCTTT. It yields the protein CASSSNRNTEAFF. The full variable domain, in which reference TRBV11-2 and TRBJ1-1 provide the parts outside the CDR3, is EAGVAQSPRYKIIEKRQSVAFWCNPISGHATLYWYQQILGQGPKLLIQFQNNGVVDDSQLPKDRFSAERLKGVDSTLKIQPAKLEDSAVYLCASSSNRNTEAFFGQGTRLTVV.

The chain employs TRBV5-8 and TRBJ2-7; maybe TRBD2 (6 bases). The V end lost 4 bases, the J end lost 2 bases, and 16 bases lay between the germline ends. The CDR3 contains 15 residues. Germline CDR1 reads SGHTS; CDR2 reads YDEGEE. In DNA form, the CDR3 reads TGTGCCAGCAGCGGACGGGCGGGGCGGACCTACGAGCAGTACTTC. It specifies CASSGRAGRTYEQYF.

V and J are TRBV7-2 and TRBJ1-2; D is unclear. Germline lookup yields CDR1 SGHTA and CDR2 FQGNSA. Trimming removed 6 bases at V and 4 bases at J, with 12 bases between. The CDR3 is made up of 13 amino acids. The CDR3 coding sequence is TGTGCCAGCAGACCAAATGAATTCTATGGCTACACCTTC. Translating it yields CASRPNEFYGYTF.